What follows are 20 T cell receptor beta chains derived from one specimen sequenced in a study of T-cell memory formation after mild COVID-19. TCRdb analysed the 5' RACE reads with MiXCR anew, one entry per CDR3 protein. Of 300,000 to 350,000 distinct CDR3 sequences in the sample, 10% to 15% were seen once. The sequenced sample was PBMCs or a T cell subset sorted from them (not recorded which). The receptor set was obtained from a man between 18 and 35 years old who had mild COVID-19 (a few samples of this study predate the infection). Cell type and time point are not known.

This clonotype was seen ten or more times. The rearrangement joins TRBV12-3 or TRBV12-4 to TRBJ2-3; D remains ambiguous. V was clipped by 2 bases and J by 1 base, with 7 bases between them. This CDR3 has 14 amino acids. CDR3 protein: CASSLSTGTDTQYF. CDR3 DNA sequence: TGTGCCAGCAGTTTATCCACAGGCACAGATACGCAGTATTTT.

The chain employs TRBV5-5 and TRBJ1-2, with D uncertain. Trimming removed 4 bases at V and 1 base at J, with 11 bases between. In germline, CDR1 is SGHKS, CDR2 YYEKEE (reference sequence). CDR3 size: 14 residues. The CDR3 sequence: CASSQDGFNYGYTF. The CDR3 region has the DNA TGTGCCAGCAGCCAGGACGGATTTAACTATGGCTACACCTTC.

This clonotype appeared many times. The chain joins TRBV7-2 to TRBJ1-6, with D unresolved. Germline assignment: CDR1 SGHTA and CDR2 FQGNSA. This CDR3 region has 12 residues. The ends were cut back, 4 bases at V and 2 bases at J, with 0 bases in the middle. The CDR3 here is CASSSYNSPLHF. DNA for the CDR3: TGTGCCAGCAGCTCCTATAATTCACCCCTCCACTTT. Full variable domain (remainder filled in from reference TRBV7-2 and TRBJ1-6): GAGVSQSPSNKVTEKGKDVELRCDPISGHTALYWYRQSLGQGLEFLIYFQGNSAPDKSGLPSDRFSAERTGGSVSTLTIQRTQQEDSAVYLCASSSYNSPLHFGNGTRLTVT.

V is TRBV12-3 or TRBV12-4 and J is TRBJ2-5; 9 nucleotides line up with TRBD1. V shed 6 bases and J 1 base; nucleotides not matched to a gene: 6. This CDR3 spans 15 amino acids. CDR3 in DNA: TGTGCCAGCAGCCGGGACAGGGTGGCCCAAGAGACCCAGTACTTC. It yields the protein CASSRDRVAQETQYF.

This clonotype came up a few times. The chain combines TRBV12-3 or TRBV12-4 with TRBJ1-1; no reliable D call. The germline V and J ends were trimmed by 1 base and 4 bases, with 10 bases remaining between them. CDR3 size: 14 residues. The CDR3 reads CASSLGLLGTEAFF. CDR3 bases: TGTGCCAGCAGTTTAGGACTCCTAGGCACTGAAGCTTTCTTT.

V usage is TRBV20-1 and J usage is TRBJ1-5; 7 bases are a match to TRBD1. There are 14 residues in the CDR3. CDR1 is DFQATT and CDR2 is SNEGSKA in the germline V gene (reference sequence). J was trimmed by 5 bases and V by 2 bases; bases with no gene match: 6. The CDR3 coding sequence is TGCAGTGCTAGAAATCCTACAGGGGATCAGCCCCAGCATTTT. Encoded protein: CSARNPTGDQPQHF.

The CDR3 loop reads CASSPLDRAGEQYF. The CDR3 bases are TGTGCCAGCAGCCCACTGGACAGGGCGGGCGAGCAGTACTTC. The chain is built from TRBV9 and TRBJ2-7; TRBD1 aligns across 8 bases. This CDR3 has 14 amino acids. Germline CDR1 is SGDLS and CDR2 is YYNGEE. With V trimmed by 4 bases and J by 6 bases, 9 bases remained unmatched.

This clonotype turned up a few times. V usage is TRBV10-3 and J usage is TRBJ2-3; 7 bases match TRBD1. Per the germline V gene, CDR1 is ENHRY and CDR2 is SYGVKD. The CDR3 runs to 20 residues. With V trimmed by 0 bases and J by 2 bases, 17 bases remained unmatched. The CDR3 protein is CAISESPSRRRQGLTDTQYF. The CDR3 DNA reads as TGTGCCATCAGTGAGTCGCCCTCTCGGCGGCGACAGGGCCTCACAGATACGCAGTATTTT.

This clonotype has at least ten counts. This chain joins TRBV7-3 and TRBJ1-1; D unclear. Deletions cut 0 bases from V and 6 bases from J, with 8 bases between. The CDR3 loop spans 13 amino acids. Per the germline V gene, CDR1 is SGHTA and CDR2 is FQGTGA. The CDR3, as DNA: TGTGCCAGCAGCTTAACCGGCAGCTCTGAAGCTTTCTTT. This encodes CASSLTGSSEAFF.

The chain couples TRBV5-1 to TRBJ2-1; no clear D. V gave up 2 bases and J gave up 6 bases, with 9 bases separating them. Germline V gene lookup returns CDR1 SGHRS and CDR2 YFSETQ. The CDR3 length is 13 residues. CDR3 bases: TGCGCCAGCAGCTTTTGGAAATTCAATGAGCAGTTCTTC. This codes for CASSFWKFNEQFF. Full variable domain (outside the CDR3, taken from reference TRBV5-1 and TRBJ2-1): KAGVTQTPRYLIKTRGQQVTLSCSPISGHRSVSWYQQTPGQGLQFLFEYFSETQRNKGNFPGRFSGRQFSNSRSEMNVSTLELGDSALYLCASSFWKFNEQFFGPGTRLTVL.

The genes are TRBV4-1 and TRBJ2-1; D call uncertain. Germline CDR1 MGHRA, CDR2 YSYEKL. This CDR3 is built from 14 residues. V was trimmed by 0 bases and J by 6 bases, leaving 9 bases between them. The CDR3 nucleotides read TGCGCCAGCAGCCAAGATGTGACCAGCAATGAGCAGTTCTTC. It specifies CASSQDVTSNEQFF.

The rearrangement links TRBV20-1 to TRBJ2-2; D is uncertain. The V end was cut by 3 bases, the J end by 7 bases, with 9 bases between. Per the germline V gene, CDR1 is DFQATT and CDR2 is SNEGSKA (reference sequence). This CDR3 has 12 residues. CDR3 bases: TGCAGTGCTAGTACTCGCGGCGGGGAGCTGTTTTTT. Translating it yields CSASTRGGELFF.

This clonotype was counted at least ten times. This rearrangement joins TRBV5-1 to TRBJ1-4; 8 positions match TRBD1. This CDR3 comprises 15 residues. Losses at the gene ends were 5 bases for V and 1 base for J; bases not matched to a gene: 4. CDR1 is SGHRS and CDR2 is YFSETQ in the germline V gene. Here the CDR3 DNA reads TGCGCCAGCAGTGACGACAGGGGAACTAATGAAAAACTGTTTTTT. This translates into CASSDDRGTNEKLFF.

This clonotype was found many times. The V gene is TRBV5-6, the J gene TRBJ2-5; the match to TRBD1 covers 7 bases. Germline V gives CDR1 SGHDT, CDR2 YYEEEE. Trimming at V came to 0 bases and at J to 5 bases, leaving 4 bases not matched to a gene. This CDR3 spans 14 amino acids. CDR3 DNA sequence: TGTGCCAGCAGCTTGGGGCAGGGGGTCGAGACCCAGTACTTC. Amino acid sequence: CASSLGQGVETQYF.

The chain is built from TRBV2 and TRBJ2-7; D remains unclear. There are 13 residues in the CDR3. Germline lookup yields CDR1 SNHLY and CDR2 FYNNEI. V gave up 8 bases and J gave up 2 bases, with 13 bases separating them. The CDR3 loop is CASGAGRTYEQYV. In DNA form, the CDR3 reads TGTGCCAGCGGAGCCGGCAGAACCTACGAGCAGTACGTC.

This chain connects TRBV4-1 to TRBJ2-3, with 8 nucleotides matching TRBD1. V trimming: 1 base; J trimming: 2 bases; junction bases outside the gene matches: 8. The CDR3 consists of 17 residues. Germline V lookup: CDR1 MGHRA, CDR2 YSYEKL. CDR3 sequence reads: CASSQGNRGESTDTQYF. The CDR3 nucleotides read TGCGCCAGCAGCCAAGGGAACAGGGGGGAATCCACAGATACGCAGTATTTT.

The table lists this clonotype with a few counts. V usage is TRBV7-9 and J usage is TRBJ2-5; TRBD2 matches at 7 bases. The J segment lost 5 bases and the V segment lost 5 bases, leaving 11 bases of the junction unmatched. CDR1 is SEHNR and CDR2 is FQNEAQ in the germline V gene (reference sequence). CDR3 length equals 15 residues. DNA of the CDR3: TGTGCCAGCAGCCTTAGATCTAGCGGCCCGGAGACCCAGTACTTC. Translation: CASSLRSSGPETQYF.

This clonotype was detected only a few times. The chain has TRBV9 and TRBJ1-2; D unclear. Germline lookup yields CDR1 SGDLS and CDR2 YYNGEE. The CDR3 contains 15 residues. V was trimmed by 4 bases and J by 7 bases, leaving 20 bases between them. CDR3 nucleotides: TGTGCCAGCAGCCCCCTTCGAGAGTTCGGAAGTGGCTACACCTTC. Protein sequence: CASSPLREFGSGYTF.

CDR3 DNA: TGTGCCAGCAGTTTACCCGGGAACGGGGAGCTGTTTTTT. Its protein product is CASSLPGNGELFF. V gene TRBV28 combines with J gene TRBJ2-2; D might be TRBD2 (5 bases). V gave up 2 bases and J gave up 7 bases, with 8 bases separating them. The V gene's germline CDR1 is MDHEN and CDR2 SYDVKM. The CDR3 loop spans 13 amino acids.

This clonotype has only a few counts. The chain recombines TRBV2 with TRBJ2-7, with 8 bases aligning to TRBD1. Per germline, CDR1 SNHLY and CDR2 FYNNEI. The CDR3 consists of 15 residues. V lost 5 bases, J lost 3 bases, and 9 bases stayed unmatched. The CDR3 sequence: CASSPRDRPHYEQYV. The CDR3 DNA follows: TGTGCCAGCAGTCCTCGGGACAGGCCACACTACGAGCAGTACGTC.